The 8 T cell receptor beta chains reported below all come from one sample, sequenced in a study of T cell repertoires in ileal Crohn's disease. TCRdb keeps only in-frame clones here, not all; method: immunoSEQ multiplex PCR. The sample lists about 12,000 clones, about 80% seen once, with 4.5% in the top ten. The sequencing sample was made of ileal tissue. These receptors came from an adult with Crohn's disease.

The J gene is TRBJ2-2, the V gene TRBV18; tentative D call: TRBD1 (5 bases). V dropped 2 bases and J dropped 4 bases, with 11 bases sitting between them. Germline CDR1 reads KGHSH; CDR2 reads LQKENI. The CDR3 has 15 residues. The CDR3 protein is CASSPEQDATGELFF. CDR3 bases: TGTGCCAGCTCACCAGAACAGGACGCCACCGGGGAGCTGTTTTTT.

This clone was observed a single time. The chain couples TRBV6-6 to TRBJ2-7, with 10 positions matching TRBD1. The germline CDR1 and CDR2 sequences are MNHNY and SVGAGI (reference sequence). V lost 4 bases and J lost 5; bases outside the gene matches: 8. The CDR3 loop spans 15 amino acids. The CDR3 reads CASSSRRTGGDEQYF. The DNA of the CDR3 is TGTGCCAGCAGTTCCCGCCGGACAGGGGGTGACGAGCAGTACTTC.

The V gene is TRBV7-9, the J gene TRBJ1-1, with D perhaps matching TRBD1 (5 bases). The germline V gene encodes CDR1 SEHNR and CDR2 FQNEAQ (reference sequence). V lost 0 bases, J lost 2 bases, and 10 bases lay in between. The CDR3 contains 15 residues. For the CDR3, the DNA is TGTGCCAGCAGCTTAGCGCGGGGCGGAAACACTGAAGCTTTCTTT. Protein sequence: CASSLARGGNTEAFF.

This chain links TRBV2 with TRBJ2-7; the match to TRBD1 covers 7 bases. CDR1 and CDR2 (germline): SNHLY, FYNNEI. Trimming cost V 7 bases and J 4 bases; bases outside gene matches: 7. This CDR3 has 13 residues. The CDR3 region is CASNRQGVYEQYF. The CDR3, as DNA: TGTGCCAGCAATCGGCAGGGGGTTTACGAGCAGTACTTC.

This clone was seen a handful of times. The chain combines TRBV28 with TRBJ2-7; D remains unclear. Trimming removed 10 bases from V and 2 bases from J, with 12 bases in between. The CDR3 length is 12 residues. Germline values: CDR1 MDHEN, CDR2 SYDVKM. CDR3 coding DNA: TGTGCCACCTCACTTAGTGCCTACGAGCAGTACTTC. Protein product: CATSLSAYEQYF.

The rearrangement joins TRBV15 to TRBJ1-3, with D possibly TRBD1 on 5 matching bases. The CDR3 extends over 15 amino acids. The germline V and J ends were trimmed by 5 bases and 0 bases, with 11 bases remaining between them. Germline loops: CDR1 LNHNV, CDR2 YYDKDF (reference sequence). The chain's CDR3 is CATSAGFSSGNTIYF. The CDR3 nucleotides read TGTGCCACCAGCGCAGGGTTCTCCTCTGGAAACACCATATATTTT.

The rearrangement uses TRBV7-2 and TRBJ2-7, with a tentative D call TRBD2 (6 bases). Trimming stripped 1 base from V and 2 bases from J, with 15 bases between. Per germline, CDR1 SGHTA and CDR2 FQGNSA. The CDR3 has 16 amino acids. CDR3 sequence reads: CASSLDAGGKAYEQYF. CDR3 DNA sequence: TGTGCCAGCAGCTTAGACGCCGGGGGTAAGGCCTACGAGCAGTACTTC.

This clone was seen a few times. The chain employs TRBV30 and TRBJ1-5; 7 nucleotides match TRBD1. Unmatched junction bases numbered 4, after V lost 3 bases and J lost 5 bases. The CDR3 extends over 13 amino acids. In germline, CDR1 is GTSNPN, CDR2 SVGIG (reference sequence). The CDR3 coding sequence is TGTGCCTGGAGACAGGGGCCTGATCAGCCCCAGCATTTT. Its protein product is CAWRQGPDQPQHF.